A selection of T cell receptor beta chains follows, all from one sample in a study of T cells in localized non-small cell lung cancer. Clones were sequenced by immunoSEQ multiplex PCR, and TCRdb holds only the in-frame ones, with some missing. The sample carries about 79,000 clones, roughly 91% recorded once. The sequenced sample was peripheral blood, obtained before any cancer treatment. Every receptor here comes from a woman aged 35 to 69 with stage I squamous cell lung carcinoma. Each CDR3 is given with its conserved first and last residue. The order of the fields is D gene, V gene, CDR3 length, clone size, J gene, CDR3 protein, CDR3 DNA. The D gene is left open where the match is weak. Size is stated for part of the rows, as once, few or many counts, or as a class when the clone is expanded.

D gene: .
V gene: TRBV7-3
CDR3 length: 16
clone size: .
J gene: TRBJ1-2
CDR3 protein: CASSLTGQGPSGGYTF
CDR3 DNA: TGTGCCAGCAGCTTAACGGGTCAGGGGCCTTCAGGGGGCTACACCTTC

D gene: .
V gene: TRBV19
CDR3 length: 13
clone size: .
J gene: TRBJ2-7
CDR3 protein: CASSLGQSYEQYF
CDR3 DNA: TGTGCCAGTAGCCTCGGACAGAGCTACGAGCAGTACTTC

D gene: TRBD1
V gene: TRBV29-1
CDR3 length: 13
clone size: .
J gene: TRBJ1-5
CDR3 protein: CSVSDRGNQPQHF
CDR3 DNA: TGCAGCGTATCTGACAGGGGCAATCAGCCCCAGCATTTT

D gene: .
V gene: TRBV30
CDR3 length: 13
clone size: .
J gene: TRBJ2-7
CDR3 protein: CAWGRDGPYEQYF
CDR3 DNA: TGTGCCTGGGGCCGGGACGGACCCTACGAGCAGTACTTC

D gene: .
V gene: TRBV7-8
CDR3 length: 12
clone size: .
J gene: TRBJ2-5
CDR3 protein: CATRRDQETQYF
CDR3 DNA: TGTGCCACCCGGCGGGATCAAGAGACCCAGTACTTC

D gene: .
V gene: TRBV5-1
CDR3 length: 15
clone size: .
J gene: TRBJ2-3
CDR3 protein: CASSTRAQSTDTQYF
CDR3 DNA: TGCGCCAGCAGCACCCGGGCCCAAAGCACAGATACGCAGTATTTT

D gene: .
V gene: TRBV5-6
CDR3 length: 15
clone size: .
J gene: TRBJ2-4
CDR3 protein: CASSLGGRAKNIQYF
CDR3 DNA: TGTGCCAGCAGCTTGGGGGGCAGGGCCAAAAACATTCAGTACTTC

D gene: .
V gene: TRBV13
CDR3 length: 14
clone size: .
J gene: TRBJ1-6
CDR3 protein: CASSLVLGDSPLHF
CDR3 DNA: TGTGCCAGCAGCTTAGTCCTAGGAGATTCACCCCTCCACTTT

D gene: .
V gene: TRBV14
CDR3 length: 13
clone size: .
J gene: TRBJ1-6
CDR3 protein: CASSQYPTSPLHF
CDR3 DNA: TGTGCCAGCAGCCAATACCCGACGTCACCCCTCCACTTT

D gene: .
V gene: TRBV2
CDR3 length: 14
clone size: .
J gene: TRBJ2-7
CDR3 protein: CASSEQGVRSEQYF
CDR3 DNA: TGTGCCAGCAGTGAACAGGGTGTCAGGAGCGAGCAGTACTTC

D gene: TRBD1
V gene: TRBV5-4
CDR3 length: 17
clone size: .
J gene: TRBJ2-1
CDR3 protein: CASSQGQGARSYNEQFF
CDR3 DNA: TGTGCCAGCAGCCAGGGGCAGGGGGCCCGTTCCTACAATGAGCAGTTCTTC

D gene: TRBD1
V gene: TRBV5-1
CDR3 length: 14
clone size: .
J gene: TRBJ2-5
CDR3 protein: CASSLGQGIETQYF
CDR3 DNA: TGCGCCAGCAGCTTGGGACAGGGGATAGAGACCCAGTACTTC

D gene: TRBD1
V gene: TRBV12-5
CDR3 length: 16
clone size: .
J gene: TRBJ1-5
CDR3 protein: CASGLAQGASNQPQHF
CDR3 DNA: TGTGCTAGTGGTTTGGCACAGGGGGCTAGCAATCAGCCCCAGCATTTT

D gene: TRBD1
V gene: TRBV29-1
CDR3 length: 14
clone size: .
J gene: TRBJ2-1
CDR3 protein: CSVEGTGTYNEQFF
CDR3 DNA: TGCAGCGTTGAAGGGACAGGGACCTACAATGAGCAGTTCTTC

D gene: .
V gene: TRBV19
CDR3 length: 14
clone size: .
J gene: TRBJ1-1
CDR3 protein: CASSIWGQNTEAFF
CDR3 DNA: TGTGCCAGTAGTATCTGGGGGCAAAACACTGAAGCTTTCTTT

D gene: .
V gene: TRBV30
CDR3 length: 13
clone size: .
J gene: TRBJ2-5
CDR3 protein: CAWTQGYQETQYF
CDR3 DNA: TGTGCCTGGACGCAGGGGTACCAAGAGACCCAGTACTTC

D gene: .
V gene: TRBV5-1
CDR3 length: 14
clone size: .
J gene: TRBJ1-1
CDR3 protein: CASSGHKPNTEAFF
CDR3 DNA: TGCGCCAGCAGCGGACACAAGCCGAACACTGAAGCTTTCTTT

D gene: .
V gene: TRBV15
CDR3 length: 14
clone size: .
J gene: TRBJ2-1
CDR3 protein: CATSRLQLGDEQFF
CDR3 DNA: TGTGCCACCAGCCGGTTGCAGTTAGGGGATGAGCAGTTCTTC

D gene: TRBD2
V gene: TRBV5-1
CDR3 length: 17
clone size: .
J gene: TRBJ2-3
CDR3 protein: CASSLVAGGPNTDTQYF
CDR3 DNA: TGCGCCAGCAGCTTAGTAGCGGGGGGGCCTAATACAGATACGCAGTATTTT

D gene: TRBD1
V gene: TRBV30
CDR3 length: 16
clone size: .
J gene: TRBJ1-5
CDR3 protein: CAWSPDRAGFNQPQHF
CDR3 DNA: TGTGCCTGGAGCCCCGACAGGGCGGGTTTCAATCAGCCCCAGCATTTT

D gene: .
V gene: TRBV29-1
CDR3 length: 14
clone size: .
J gene: TRBJ2-7
CDR3 protein: CSVVFSISSYEQYF
CDR3 DNA: TGCAGCGTTGTCTTCAGCATAAGCTCCTACGAGCAGTACTTC

D gene: TRBD1
V gene: TRBV23-1
CDR3 length: 16
clone size: once
J gene: TRBJ1-1
CDR3 protein: CASSQDRQGRLTEAFF
CDR3 DNA: TGCGCCAGCAGTCAGGACCGACAGGGAAGACTCACTGAAGCTTTCTTT

D gene: .
V gene: TRBV7-2
CDR3 length: 14
clone size: .
J gene: TRBJ2-7
CDR3 protein: CASSLASAPYEQYF
CDR3 DNA: TGTGCCAGCAGCTTAGCGTCGGCCCCCTACGAGCAGTACTTC

D gene: .
V gene: TRBV2
CDR3 length: 14
clone size: .
J gene: TRBJ2-7
CDR3 protein: CASMGSGGRGEQYF
CDR3 DNA: TGTGCCAGCATGGGATCGGGGGGCCGGGGCGAGCAGTACTTC

D gene: .
V gene: TRBV10-3
CDR3 length: 16
clone size: once
J gene: TRBJ2-6
CDR3 protein: CAISELRAGGANVLTF
CDR3 DNA: TGTGCCATCAGTGAGCTCAGGGCTGGAGGGGCCAACGTCCTGACTTTC

D gene: TRBD1
V gene: TRBV19
CDR3 length: 14
clone size: few
J gene: TRBJ1-6
CDR3 protein: CASSDRGRNSPLHF
CDR3 DNA: TGTGCCAGTAGCGACAGGGGGCGAAATTCACCCCTCCACTTT

D gene: TRBD2
V gene: TRBV11-3
CDR3 length: 18
clone size: .
J gene: TRBJ2-3
CDR3 protein: CASSSYPPGTGGLDTQYF
CDR3 DNA: TGTGCCAGCAGCTCCTACCCCCCCGGCACGGGGGGGTTGGATACGCAGTATTTT

D gene: TRBD1
V gene: TRBV18
CDR3 length: 14
clone size: .
J gene: TRBJ1-5
CDR3 protein: CASSLTGGDQPQHF
CDR3 DNA: TGTGCCAGCTCTCTCACAGGGGGCGATCAGCCCCAGCATTTT

D gene: .
V gene: TRBV27
CDR3 length: 17
clone size: .
J gene: TRBJ2-3
CDR3 protein: CASSLWGTRLRTDTQYF
CDR3 DNA: TGTGCCAGCAGTTTGTGGGGGACTCGTCTCCGCACAGATACGCAGTATTTT

D gene: .
V gene: TRBV20-1
CDR3 length: 10
clone size: once
J gene: TRBJ1-2
CDR3 protein: CSANDYGYTF
CDR3 DNA: TGCAGTGCTAATGATTATGGCTACACCTTC

D gene: .
V gene: TRBV12-2
CDR3 length: 15
clone size: .
J gene: TRBJ1-1
CDR3 protein: CASRSHWGEVPEAFF
CDR3 DNA: TGTGCAAGTCGCTCCCACTGGGGTGAGGTCCCTGAAGCTTTCTTT

D gene: .
V gene: TRBV30
CDR3 length: 14
clone size: .
J gene: TRBJ1-5
CDR3 protein: CAWSVSYLNQPQHF
CDR3 DNA: TGTGCCTGGAGTGTATCCTACCTGAATCAGCCCCAGCATTTT

D gene: .
V gene: TRBV5-1
CDR3 length: 16
clone size: .
J gene: TRBJ2-6
CDR3 protein: CASSLSGPSGANVLTF
CDR3 DNA: .

D gene: .
V gene: TRBV9
CDR3 length: 13
clone size: .
J gene: TRBJ2-5
CDR3 protein: CASSVGFQETQYF
CDR3 DNA: TGTGCCAGCAGCGTAGGGTTCCAAGAGACCCAGTACTTC

D gene: TRBD2
V gene: TRBV6-5
CDR3 length: 13
clone size: .
J gene: TRBJ2-7
CDR3 protein: CASRGTSEDEQYF
CDR3 DNA: TGTGCCAGCAGGGGGACTAGCGAAGACGAGCAGTACTTC

D gene: TRBD2
V gene: TRBV5-6
CDR3 length: 15
clone size: .
J gene: TRBJ2-2
CDR3 protein: CASSQGTKNTGELFF
CDR3 DNA: TGTGCCAGCAGCCAAGGGACTAAGAACACCGGGGAGCTGTTTTTT

D gene: .
V gene: TRBV21-1
CDR3 length: 17
clone size: .
J gene: TRBJ1-6
CDR3 protein: CASSKPSIRTYNSPLHF
CDR3 DNA: TGTGCCAGCAGCAAACCAAGCATCCGGACCTATAATTCACCCCTCCACTTT

D gene: .
V gene: TRBV2
CDR3 length: 13
clone size: .
J gene: TRBJ1-5
CDR3 protein: CASRQTGNQPQHF
CDR3 DNA: TGTGCCAGCAGGCAAACAGGGAATCAGCCCCAGCATTTT

D gene: TRBD1
V gene: TRBV9
CDR3 length: 15
clone size: medium-sized
J gene: TRBJ1-2
CDR3 protein: CASSEGATGKNGYTF
CDR3 DNA: TGTGCCAGCAGCGAAGGAGCGACAGGGAAGAATGGCTACACCTTC

D gene: TRBD1
V gene: TRBV18
CDR3 length: 18
clone size: .
J gene: TRBJ2-7
CDR3 protein: CASSPHRGQLPVPYEQYF
CDR3 DNA: TGTGCCAGCTCCCCCCACAGGGGGCAGTTACCAGTACCCTACGAGCAGTACTTC

D gene: .
V gene: TRBV2
CDR3 length: 12
clone size: .
J gene: TRBJ2-3
CDR3 protein: CASSESADTQYF
CDR3 DNA: TGTGCCAGCAGTGAGTCCGCAGATACGCAGTATTTT

D gene: .
V gene: TRBV11-2
CDR3 length: 15
clone size: .
J gene: TRBJ1-2
CDR3 protein: CASSRGSQGGYGYTF
CDR3 DNA: TGTGCCAGCAGCAGGGGAAGTCAGGGCGGCTATGGCTACACCTTC

D gene: .
V gene: TRBV4-1
CDR3 length: 15
clone size: .
J gene: TRBJ2-2
CDR3 protein: CASSARDGPGGELFF
CDR3 DNA: TGCGCCAGCAGCGCCCGGGACGGCCCTGGCGGGGAGCTGTTTTTT

D gene: TRBD1
V gene: TRBV28
CDR3 length: 15
clone size: few
J gene: TRBJ1-5
CDR3 protein: CASSLQDRDNQPQHF
CDR3 DNA: TGTGCCAGCAGTTTACAAGACAGGGACAATCAGCCCCAGCATTTT

D gene: .
V gene: TRBV2
CDR3 length: 15
clone size: once
J gene: TRBJ1-6
CDR3 protein: CASRQDRLGNSPLHF
CDR3 DNA: TGTGCCAGCCGACAGGACCGCCTGGGTAATTCACCCCTCCACTTT

D gene: TRBD2
V gene: TRBV5-1
CDR3 length: 16
clone size: .
J gene: TRBJ2-7
CDR3 protein: CASSPRTSGVSYEQYF
CDR3 DNA: TGCGCCAGCAGCCCCCGGACTAGCGGGGTCTCCTACGAGCAGTACTTC

D gene: .
V gene: TRBV5-4
CDR3 length: 12
clone size: .
J gene: TRBJ1-6
CDR3 protein: CASSLANTPLHF
CDR3 DNA: TGTGCCAGCAGCTTGGCAAATACACCCCTCCACTTT

D gene: TRBD2
V gene: TRBV14
CDR3 length: 18
clone size: .
J gene: TRBJ2-1
CDR3 protein: CASSQEAGGLISYNEQFF
CDR3 DNA: TGTGCCAGCAGCCAAGAAGCGGGGGGCCTGATCTCCTACAATGAGCAGTTCTTC

D gene: .
V gene: TRBV5-1
CDR3 length: 15
clone size: .
J gene: TRBJ1-6
CDR3 protein: CASSFRGRDNSPLHF
CDR3 DNA: .

D gene: .
V gene: TRBV21-1
CDR3 length: 17
clone size: .
J gene: TRBJ2-7
CDR3 protein: CASSLMSRDRGSREQYF
CDR3 DNA: TGTGCCAGCAGCTTAATGTCCCGGGACAGGGGGTCGCGCGAGCAGTACTTC

D gene: .
V gene: TRBV29-1
CDR3 length: 13
clone size: .
J gene: TRBJ1-5
CDR3 protein: CSVSGDGNQPQHF
CDR3 DNA: TGCAGCGTTTCCGGGGATGGCAATCAGCCCCAGCATTTT